Each of the 21 T cell receptor beta chains below was sequenced from the same sample in a study of TIL therapy for anti-PD-1-resistant metastatic lung cancer. This was the immunoSEQ v3 assay. Profiled with immunoSEQ multiplex PCR; TCRdb holds only in-frame clones, not every one. Of 35,000 to 55,000 clones listed, around 79% are singletons. The sample's time point: pre-treatment sample, taken before nivolumab and TIL therapy. Sequences were derived from blood, sampled at baseline. Every receptor here comes from a man between 65 and 80 years old with non-small cell lung cancer.

The chain joins TRBV5-6 to TRBJ1-2, with a tentative D call TRBD1 (5 bases). Germline CDR1 reads SGHDT; CDR2 reads YYEEEE. Trimming removed 4 bases at V and 9 bases at J, with 22 bases between. The CDR3 runs 15 residues. CDR3 sequence reads: CASSGRDGFLERYTF. The CDR3 nucleotides read TGTGCCAGCAGCGGCCGGGACGGCTTCTTGGAACGCTACACCTTC. The full variable domain, with the rest looked up from reference TRBV5-6 and TRBJ1-2, is DAGVTQSPTHLIKTRGQQVTLRCSPKSGHDTVSWYQQALGQGPQFIFQYYEEEERQRGNFPDRFSGHQFPNYSSELNVNALLLGDSALYLCASSGRDGFLERYTFGSGTRLTVV.

This clone was recorded a few times. This rearrangement joins TRBV5-1 to TRBJ2-1; D is uncertain. The germline V and J ends were trimmed by 3 bases and 4 bases, with 8 bases remaining between them. From germline, CDR1 is SGHRS and CDR2 YFSETQ. The CDR3 covers 13 residues. CDR3 in DNA: TGCGCCAGCAGCTCGGGCAGATACAATGAGCAGTTCTTC. This translates into CASSSGRYNEQFF.

V is TRBV29-1 and J is TRBJ2-3, with D unresolved. This CDR3 has 11 amino acids. The V end was cut by 5 bases, the J end by 5 bases, with 8 bases between. Germline CDR1 is SQVTM and CDR2 is ANQGSEA. The CDR3: CSVTSGDTQYF. CDR3 DNA sequence: TGCAGCGTTACGTCGGGAGATACGCAGTATTTT.

The V gene is TRBV7-9, the J gene TRBJ2-5, with 12 bases that match TRBD2. Germline CDR1 reads SEHNR; CDR2 reads FQNEAQ (reference sequence). There are 15 residues in the CDR3. V was clipped by 4 bases and J by 3 bases; unmatched bases: 3. As DNA, the CDR3 is TGTGCCAGCAGCTACCGACTAGCGGGAGAAGAGACCCAGTACTTC. Protein sequence: CASSYRLAGEETQYF.

This rearrangement joins TRBV6-6 to TRBJ2-7; D possibly corresponds to TRBD2 (6 bases). The germline V gene has CDR1 MNHNY and CDR2 SVGAGI (reference sequence). Trimming took off 0 bases at V and 2 bases at J, with 11 bases between the two ends. This CDR3 region has 15 residues. CDR3 protein: CASSYSSGSTYEQYF. CDR3 nucleotides: TGTGCCAGCAGTTACTCTTCCGGGAGTACCTACGAGCAGTACTTC.

J is TRBJ2-2 and V is TRBV27, with 13 bases fitting TRBD2. Germline CDR1 is MNHEY and CDR2 is SMNVEV (reference sequence). The CDR3 contains 15 residues. V lost 8 bases and J lost 6; bases outside the gene matches: 6. The CDR3, as DNA: TGTGCCAGCCGAAGACTAGCGGGAGGCCCCGGGGAGCTGTTTTTT. Translating it yields CASRRLAGGPGELFF.

This clone was detected only a few times. J is TRBJ2-7 and V is TRBV10-2; 9 positions agree with TRBD2. V dropped 6 bases and J dropped 5; count of bases not matched to a gene: 5. The length of the CDR3 is 13 residues. Germline V gene data show CDR1 as WSHSY and CDR2 as SAAADI. The chain's CDR3 is CASRVAGANEQYF. The CDR3 DNA follows: TGCGCCAGCAGGGTAGCGGGAGCAAACGAGCAGTACTTC.

V gene TRBV6-5 combines with J gene TRBJ1-5; D ambiguous. Trimming took 4 bases from V and 0 from J, leaving 10 bases between them. Germline values: CDR1 MNHEY, CDR2 SVGAGI. The length of the CDR3 is 15 residues. The CDR3 protein is CASSSETGSNQPQHF. CDR3 DNA: TGTGCCAGCAGTTCTGAGACGGGTAGCAATCAGCCCCAGCATTTT.

The J gene is TRBJ1-5, the V gene TRBV2; D gene uncertain. The CDR3 has 13 residues. V lost 2 bases, J lost 2 bases, and 4 bases lay in between. Germline V gives CDR1 SNHLY, CDR2 FYNNEI. The CDR3 nucleotides read TGTGCCAGCAGTGAACAGGGCAATCAGCCCCAGCATTTT. Translation: CASSEQGNQPQHF. Full variable domain (rest looked up from reference TRBV2 and TRBJ1-5): EPEVTQTPSHQVTQMGQEVILRCVPISNHLYFYWYRQILGQKVEFLVSFYNNEISEKSEIFDDQFSVERPDGSNFTLKIRSTKLEDSAMYFCASSEQGNQPQHFGDGTRLSIL.

V is TRBV5-4 and J is TRBJ1-4, with 7 bases identical to TRBD1. CDR1 is SGHNT, CDR2 YYREEE, per germline (reference sequence). Losses at the gene ends were 4 bases for V and 8 bases for J; bases not matched to a gene: 8. The CDR3 runs to 14 residues. The CDR3 DNA is TGTGCCAGCAGCCGACAGGGAGTAGTAGAAAAACTGTTTTTT. It yields the protein CASSRQGVVEKLFF. The full variable domain, with the rest looked up from reference TRBV5-4 and TRBJ1-4, is ETGVTQSPTHLIKTRGQQVTLRCSSQSGHNTVSWYQQALGQGPQFIFQYYREEENGRGNFPPRFSGLQFPNYSSELNVNALELDDSALYLCASSRQGVVEKLFFGSGTQLSVL.

The rearrangement links TRBV6-5 to TRBJ1-2; no clear D gene. Trimming removed 5 bases from V and 4 bases from J, with 11 bases in between. The germline V gene encodes CDR1 MNHEY and CDR2 SVGAGI. The CDR3 is 13 amino acids. In DNA form, the CDR3 reads TGTGCCAGCAGTGCCCAGCGGCTCTATGGCTACACCTTC. Its translation: CASSAQRLYGYTF.

The rearrangement links TRBV28 to TRBJ2-4; the D gene is possibly TRBD1 (6 bases). The CDR3 is 15 residues long. With 6 bases removed from V and 0 bases from J, the gap between germline ends came to 12 bases. CDR1 and CDR2 (germline): MDHEN, SYDVKM. The CDR3 sequence: CASRRQDIAKNIQYF. CDR3 bases: TGTGCCAGCAGGCGACAGGACATAGCCAAAAACATTCAGTACTTC.

This chain connects TRBV11-3 to TRBJ1-2; D is undetermined. V was shortened by 1 base and J by 6 bases, with 6 bases between the two germline ends. CDR3 size: 12 residues. Germline-derived CDR1 and CDR2 are SGHNT and YENEEA. The DNA for the CDR3 is TGTGCCAGCAGCTTAGTCGGAGATGGCTACACCTTC. Protein product: CASSLVGDGYTF.

The V and J genes are TRBV11-2 and TRBJ2-2; D is unresolved. Trimming took off 0 bases at V and 6 bases at J, with 5 bases between the two ends. In germline, CDR1 is SGHAT, CDR2 FQNNGV. This CDR3 has 13 residues. This CDR3 is CASSLEVSGELFF. In DNA, the CDR3 is TGTGCCAGCAGCTTAGAAGTATCCGGGGAGCTGTTTTTT.

This clone occurred a few times. The CDR3 region has the DNA TGTGCCAGCAGAGCCGGGACTAGCGGGTCGAACACCGGGGAGCTGTTTTTT. Translated, it gives CASRAGTSGSNTGELFF. The chain employs TRBV2 and TRBJ2-2; 12 bases map to TRBD2. CDR1 and CDR2 (germline): SNHLY, FYNNEI. The CDR3 extends over 17 amino acids. V shed 6 bases, J shed 0 bases, and the junction held 5 bases outside the gene matches.

This chain links TRBV7-2 with TRBJ2-5, with a tentative D call TRBD2 (7 bases). This CDR3 is 15 amino acids long. The germline CDR1 and CDR2 sequences are SGHTA and FQGNSA. Trimming stripped 5 bases from V and 7 bases from J, with 20 bases between. CDR3 protein: CASSGGGPERMTQYF. The DNA for the CDR3 is TGTGCCAGCAGCGGGGGGGGGCCGGAAAGGATGACCCAGTACTTC.

The V gene is TRBV7-2, the J gene TRBJ2-3; D uncertain. The V gene's germline CDR1 is SGHTA and CDR2 FQGNSA. The CDR3 length is 12 residues. Trimming took off 4 bases at V and 3 bases at J, with 5 bases between the two ends. The CDR3, as DNA: TGTGCCAGCAGCTCGAATACAGATACGCAGTATTTT. As protein: CASSSNTDTQYF.

This clone was seen only a few times. The V gene is TRBV7-9, the J gene TRBJ2-1; D is possibly TRBD1 (5 bases). V was cut by 6 bases and J by 9 bases, with 9 bases left in between. This CDR3 region has 11 residues. Germline V gene lookup returns CDR1 SEHNR and CDR2 FQNEAQ (reference sequence). Written as DNA, the CDR3 is TGTGCCAGCAGAAAAGACAGTGAGCAGTTCTTC. This gives the protein CASRKDSEQFF.

In its sample, this clone was seen a few times. This chain connects TRBV7-3 to TRBJ2-1, with 8 bases matching TRBD1. CDR1 and CDR2 from the germline V gene are SGHTA and FQGTGA. The CDR3 extends over 16 amino acids. The V segment lost 5 bases and the J segment 5 bases; nucleotides outside the gene matches: 11. CDR3 coding DNA: TGTGCCAGCAGCCCCCTTCCGGGACAGGTGAACAATGAGCAGTTCTTC. It is translated as CASSPLPGQVNNEQFF.

V is TRBV18 and J is TRBJ2-3; TRBD2 agrees at 7 bases. Germline assignment: CDR1 KGHSH and CDR2 LQKENI. The CDR3 has 13 residues. Trimming at V came to 8 bases and at J to 0 bases, leaving 2 bases not matched to a gene. CDR3 nucleotide sequence: TGTGCCAGCGCGACTAGCAGCACAGATACGCAGTATTTT. This codes for CASATSSTDTQYF. The variable domain in full, with the rest retrieved from reference TRBV18 and TRBJ2-3, is NAGVMQNPRHLVRRRGQEARLRCSPMKGHSHVYWYRQLPEEGLKFMVYLQKENIIDESGMPKERFSAEFPKEGPSILRIQQVVRGDSAAYFCASATSSTDTQYFGPGTRLTVL.

A few counts support this clone. This chain links TRBV4-1 with TRBJ2-7, with D perhaps TRBD1 or TRBD2 (6 bases each). The CDR3 has 15 amino acids. Trimming took 0 bases from V and 6 from J, leaving 15 bases between them. Looked up from germline, CDR1 is MGHRA and CDR2 is YSYEKL. The CDR3 loop reads CASSQDFRGLGEQYF. CDR3 bases: TGCGCCAGCAGCCAAGATTTCCGGGGGCTGGGCGAGCAGTACTTC.